This T cell receptor beta chain emerged from a study of cytomegalovirus exposure and HLA in healthy donors. Use of 60 Vbeta and 13 Jbeta primers characterized the PCR. Assay used: immunoSEQ multiplex PCR; TCRdb lists only in-frame clones, some missing. The table has about 120,000 clones, approximately 80% seen once; the top ten hold 10% to 11%. CDR1 SGHVS and CDR2 FQNEAQ come from the germline V gene. The V gene lost 3 bases and the J gene lost 3 bases, with 8 bases spanning the gap. CDR3 length: 14 amino acids. This sequence joins TRBV7-8 and TRBJ1-4; D is uncertain. The sequence was obtained from a man aged 40-49 years in good health and CMV-seropositive. The material sequenced was PBMCs. In nucleotides, the CDR3 is TGTGCCAGCAGCTTTGGAGCTTCTAATGAAAAACTGTTTTTT. It yields the protein CASSFGASNEKLFF.